This TCR beta chain was captured by sequencing in a study of T-cell reconstitution after alpha-beta-depleted transplantation in children. The CDR3 has 14 amino acids. V was clipped by 6 bases and J by 5 bases, with 16 bases between them. Germline CDR1 is MGHDK and CDR2 is SYGVNS. For TCRbeta, the library was prepared with unique molecular identifiers. One entry per CDR3 protein, called by TCRdb with MiXCR from the PCR reads. This sample has 350,000 to 450,000 distinct CDR3 sequences, with about 14% found just once. The chain uses TRBV25-1 and TRBJ1-2, with D tentatively TRBD1 (6 bases). This TCR derives from a human donor who donated a stem cell graft to a child with Fanconi anemia. The specimen was PBMCs, collected from the stem cell graft. As DNA, the CDR3 is TGTGCCAGCAGCCCTAACGGGGGGCTGTATGGCTACACCTTC. Translation: CASSPNGGLYGYTF.